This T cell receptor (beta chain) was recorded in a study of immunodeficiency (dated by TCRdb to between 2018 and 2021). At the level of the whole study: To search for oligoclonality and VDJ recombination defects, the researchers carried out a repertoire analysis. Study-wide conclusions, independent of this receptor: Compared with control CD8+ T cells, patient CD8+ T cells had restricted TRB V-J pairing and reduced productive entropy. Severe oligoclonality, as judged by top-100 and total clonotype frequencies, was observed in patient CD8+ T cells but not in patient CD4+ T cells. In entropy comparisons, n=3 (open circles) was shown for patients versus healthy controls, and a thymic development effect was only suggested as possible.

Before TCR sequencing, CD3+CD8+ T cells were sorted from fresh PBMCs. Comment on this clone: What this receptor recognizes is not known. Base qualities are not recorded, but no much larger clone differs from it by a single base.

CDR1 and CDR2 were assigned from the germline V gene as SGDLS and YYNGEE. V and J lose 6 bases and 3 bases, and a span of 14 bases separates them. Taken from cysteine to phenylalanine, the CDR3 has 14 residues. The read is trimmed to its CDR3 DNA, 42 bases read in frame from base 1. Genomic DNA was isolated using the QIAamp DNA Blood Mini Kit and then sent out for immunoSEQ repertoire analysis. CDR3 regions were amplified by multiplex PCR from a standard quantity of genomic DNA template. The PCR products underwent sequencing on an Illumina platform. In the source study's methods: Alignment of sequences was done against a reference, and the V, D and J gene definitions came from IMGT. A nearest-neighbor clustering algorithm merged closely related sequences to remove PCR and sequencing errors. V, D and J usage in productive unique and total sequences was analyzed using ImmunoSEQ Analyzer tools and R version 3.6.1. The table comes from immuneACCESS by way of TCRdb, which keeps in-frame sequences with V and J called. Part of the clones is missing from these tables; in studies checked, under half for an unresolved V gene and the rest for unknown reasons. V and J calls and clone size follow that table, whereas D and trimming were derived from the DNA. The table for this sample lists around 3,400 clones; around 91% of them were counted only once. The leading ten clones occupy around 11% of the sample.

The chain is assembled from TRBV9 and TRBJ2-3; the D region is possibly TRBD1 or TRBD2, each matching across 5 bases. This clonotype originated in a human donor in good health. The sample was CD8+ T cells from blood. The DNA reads TGTGCCAGCACTGAGCCTGGGGGTACAGATACGCAGTATTTT. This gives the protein CASTEPGGTDTQYF.